The 9 T cell receptor beta chains reported below all come from one sample, sequenced in a study of T cells expressing NK-cell markers (TCRdb year 2020). Library preparation employed 5' RACE. The listed sequencing device is Illumina HiSeq 2000. After reprocessing by TCRdb, each CDR3 protein sequence is one entry, and no DNA is given. The table for this sample shows some 500,000 distinct CDR3 sequences. The top ten clones comprise 1.4% of the sample. Sequencing was carried out using blood T cells: a sorted CD56 or NKG2C T cell subset, CD4+ or CD8+ T cells, or bulk PBMC T cells (not recorded which). These receptors were collected from a woman aged 50 to 65 in good health. Donor details come from another sample of the same person, matched by shared clones.

The chain has TRBV5-1 and TRBJ2-1; TCRdb's D call of TRBD1 is untestable without DNA. Germline V lookup: CDR1 SGHRS, CDR2 YFSETQ. The CDR3 runs 15 residues. CDR3 amino acids: CASTGTGGNYNEQFF.

The rearrangement joins TRBV19 to TRBJ2-1. The CDR3 has 15 amino acids. Germline CDR1 reads LNHDA; CDR2 reads SQIVND (reference sequence). The CDR3 spells CASSIEGSPYNEQFF.

The CDR3 sequence is CASSLEGNRNTGELFF. The chain recombines TRBV5-1 with TRBJ2-2; TCRdb returns TRBD2, unconfirmable since there is no DNA. The germline V gene has CDR1 SGHRS and CDR2 YFSETQ. There are 16 residues in the CDR3.

The chain carries TRBV5-1 and TRBJ2-7; the TCRdb D gene call, TRBD1, has no DNA to confirm it. Germline-derived CDR1 and CDR2 are SGHRS and YFSETQ. This CDR3 is built from 15 residues. The CDR3 here is CASSTNPTTGMEQYF.

V gene TRBV18 combines with J gene TRBJ1-1; TCRdb designates TRBD1, a call that cannot be tested without DNA. The length of the CDR3 is 13 residues. CDR1 is KGHSH, CDR2 LQKENI, per germline. The CDR3 sequence is CASSDSKNTEAFF.

This rearrangement joins TRBV4-1 to TRBJ1-1; lacking DNA, the TRBD1 call made by TCRdb goes unchecked. This CDR3 is built from 15 residues. Germline values: CDR1 MGHRA, CDR2 YSYEKL. This chain's CDR3 is CASSRGQGPNTEAFF.

The chain has TRBV5-1 and TRBJ2-7; the D call of TRBD1 rests on TCRdb alone, since no DNA is present to check it. The CDR3 consists of 15 residues. Germline V gene data show CDR1 as SGHRS and CDR2 as YFSETQ. CDR3: CASSPSPVGSYEQYF.

This rearrangement joins TRBV5-5 to TRBJ1-1; TCRdb picks TRBD1, but there is no DNA to check that call. The CDR3 loop spans 16 amino acids. CDR1 is SGHKS and CDR2 is YYEKEE in the germline V gene (reference sequence). The CDR3 is CASRVTGGAEWAEAFF.

The CDR3: CSARPELAEGYEQYF. The chain has TRBV20-1 and TRBJ2-7; TCRdb proposes TRBD2, but this gene call is untestable without DNA. Germline CDR1 is DFQATT and CDR2 is SNEGSKA (reference sequence). CDR3 length: 15 amino acids.